Reported below is one T cell receptor (beta chain). Its matching antigen is unknown. CDR1 MNHEY and CDR2 SVGAGI come from the germline V gene. Trimming removed 0 bases at V and 3 bases at J, with 6 bases between. The CDR3 contains 14 residues. Using its own MiXCR run on the 5' RACE reads, TCRdb lists one record per CDR3 protein. The sample holds almost 600,000 distinct CDR3 sequences, about 13% seen once. These data belong to a study of T cells after yellow fever vaccination. Study-level information: The authors prepared low-cell-number fractions using SMART-Seq v4 Ultra Low Input. Study-wide points: Post-booster reappearance was seen for most primary-vaccination clones (around 97% CD4, around 90% CD8).

This chain uses TRBV6-5 with TRBJ1-5; TRBD1 might be the D (6 bases). Sequencing used PBMCs, obtained on the day of the yellow fever booster vaccination. The origin of this receptor is a man aged 25-45 years who received the YFV17D yellow fever vaccine. In nucleotides, the CDR3 is TGTGCCAGCAGTTACTCGGGGGCCAATCAGCCCCAGCATTTT. Its protein product is CASSYSGANQPQHF.